The next 27 T cell receptor beta chains were all read from a single sample in a study of blood T cell repertoires in COVID-19. Sequenced by immunoSEQ multiplex PCR; TCRdb stores in-frame clones only, minus some. The sample has roughly 160,000 clones; roughly 83% are singletons. Material for sequencing was peripheral blood. Every receptor here comes from a woman aged 60-70 years with acute or convalescent COVID-19.

The DNA for the CDR3 is TGTGCCAGCAGCGTAGACAGACACTCTGGGGCCAACGTCCTGACTTTC. Protein product: CASSVDRHSGANVLTF. The V and J genes are TRBV9 and TRBJ2-6, with no clear D. The germline CDR1 and CDR2 sequences are SGDLS and YYNGEE. Trimming cost V 0 bases and J 0 bases, with 7 bases left between them. CDR3 length: 16 residues.

The chain carries TRBV11-3 and TRBJ2-1, with D possibly being TRBD1 (6 bases). The CDR3 extends over 14 amino acids. Germline V gene data show CDR1 as SGHNT and CDR2 as YENEEA. V lost 2 bases to trimming and J lost 6 bases, with 11 bases between them. The DNA of the CDR3 is TGTGCCAGCAGCTTAAGGACAGTTAGCAATGAGCAGTTCTTC. The encoded protein is CASSLRTVSNEQFF.

This rearrangement joins TRBV30 to TRBJ2-4, with TRBD1 as a possible D gene (6 bases). V was pared by 0 bases and J by 0 bases, with 15 bases between. CDR1 is GTSNPN, CDR2 SVGIG, per germline (reference sequence). The CDR3 is 17 residues long. The CDR3 sequence: CAWSVGPGVVAKNIQYF. CDR3 sequence (DNA): TGTGCCTGGAGTGTAGGGCCAGGGGTGGTAGCCAAAAACATTCAGTACTTC.

The chain is built from TRBV5-6 and TRBJ2-3, with a possible D match to TRBD1 (5 bases). The V gene lost 1 base and the J gene lost 1 base, with 10 bases spanning the gap. Germline values: CDR1 SGHDT, CDR2 YYEEEE. There are 15 residues in the CDR3. CDR3 DNA sequence: TGTGCCAGCAGCTTGACAGGATCCGGCACAGATACGCAGTATTTT. Protein sequence: CASSLTGSGTDTQYF.

The chain uses TRBV5-1 and TRBJ2-3; 11 positions match TRBD1. The length of the CDR3 is 14 residues. Losses at the gene ends were 4 bases for V and 4 bases for J; bases not matched to a gene: 2. Germline CDR1 reads SGHRS; CDR2 reads YFSETQ. The CDR3 loop reads CASSGTGGPDTQYF. CDR3 nucleotide sequence: TGCGCCAGCAGCGGGACAGGGGGGCCAGATACGCAGTATTTT.

The chain uses TRBV4-2 and TRBJ1-2; a possible D gene is TRBD1 (5 bases). CDR1 LGHNA and CDR2 YNFKEQ come from the germline V gene. The CDR3 has 17 residues. Trimming shortened V by 4 bases and J by 0 bases, and 18 bases separated the two germline ends. As DNA, the CDR3 is TGTGCCAGCAGCCTTCGGCAGGGCTCACTTACTAACTATGGCTACACCTTC. As protein: CASSLRQGSLTNYGYTF.

The V call is TRBV19, the J call TRBJ1-2; 9 nucleotides line up with TRBD1. J was trimmed by 4 bases and V by 2 bases; bases with no gene match: 5. Germline V gene lookup returns CDR1 LNHDA and CDR2 SQIVND (reference sequence). The CDR3 runs to 15 residues. The CDR3 here is CASSIPGQGPYGYTF. The DNA for the CDR3 is TGTGCCAGTAGTATACCAGGACAGGGGCCCTATGGCTACACCTTC.

The rearrangement links TRBV4-1 to TRBJ2-5, with TRBD2 as a possible D gene (6 bases). Germline CDR1 is MGHRA and CDR2 is YSYEKL. The CDR3 consists of 17 residues. Trimming took off 0 bases at V and 2 bases at J, with 16 bases between the two ends. CDR3 coding DNA: TGCGCCAGCAGCCAAGATTGGCTAGCGAGGATGCAAGAGACCCAGTACTTC. Amino acid sequence: CASSQDWLARMQETQYF.

The V gene is TRBV9, the J gene TRBJ1-6, with 9 bases identical to TRBD1. Germline values: CDR1 SGDLS, CDR2 YYNGEE. Trimming took 0 bases from V and 3 from J; bases not matched to a gene: 7. CDR3 length: 18 amino acids. As DNA, the CDR3 is TGTGCCAGCAGCGTAGACGTCCCGGGACAGGGCTATAATTCACCCCTCCACTTT. This encodes CASSVDVPGQGYNSPLHF.

The chain joins TRBV27 to TRBJ1-6; 9 bases match TRBD1. The germline V gene has CDR1 MNHEY and CDR2 SMNVEV (reference sequence). The CDR3 contains 15 residues. Trimming took 3 bases from V and 7 from J; bases not matched to a gene: 4. The CDR3 reads CASSFQQGANSPLHF. As DNA, the CDR3 is TGTGCCAGCAGTTTCCAACAGGGGGCAAATTCACCCCTCCACTTT.

The chain uses TRBV28 and TRBJ1-6, with a tentative D call TRBD1 (5 bases). V lost 5 bases and J 10 bases, leaving 18 bases between the germline ends. This CDR3 comprises 15 residues. Germline CDR1 reads MDHEN; CDR2 reads SYDVKM. CDR3 nucleotide sequence: TGTGCCAGCAGTCCCACGGACATTTTCGAGTCACCCCTCCACTTT. Amino acids: CASSPTDIFESPLHF.

The V call is TRBV5-4, the J call TRBJ2-5; D is ambiguous. Trimming took 4 bases from V and 1 from J, leaving 8 bases between them. Per germline, CDR1 SGHNT and CDR2 YYREEE (reference sequence). This CDR3 comprises 13 residues. The CDR3 DNA follows: TGTGCCAGCAGCCCCATAGTCCAAGAGACCCAGTACTTC. It translates to CASSPIVQETQYF.

J is TRBJ2-1 and V is TRBV4-2, with 7 bases lining up with TRBD2. The germline V gene has CDR1 LGHNA and CDR2 YNFKEQ. With 0 bases clipped from V and 3 bases from J, the junction kept 11 bases outside the gene matches. The CDR3 extends over 18 amino acids. The CDR3 DNA sequence: TGTGCCAGCAGCCAAGATTCCAGGGCGAGCGGGGTCTACAATGAGCAGTTCTTC. This sequence encodes CASSQDSRASGVYNEQFF.

This chain connects TRBV4-3 to TRBJ2-1; 7 nucleotides agree with TRBD2. The CDR3 consists of 19 residues. V trimming: 2 bases; J trimming: 4 bases; junction bases outside the gene matches: 17. Per germline, CDR1 LGHNA and CDR2 YSLEER. The CDR3 reads CASSQRLRGSAGRYNEQFF. DNA of the CDR3: TGCGCCAGCAGCCAAAGGCTTCGGGGCTCAGCGGGGAGATACAATGAGCAGTTCTTC.

V and J are TRBV7-8 and TRBJ1-4; 9 nucleotides agree with TRBD1. The CDR3 spans 14 residues. CDR1 and CDR2 (germline): SGHVS, FQNEAQ. Losses at the gene ends were 1 base for V and 7 bases for J; bases not matched to a gene: 1. The CDR3 nucleotides read TGTGCCAGCAGCTTAGTGACAGGGGGTGAAAAACTGTTTTTT. Translation: CASSLVTGGEKLFF.

This clone appeared a single time. The chain's CDR3 is CASSQFQGNSPLHF. CDR3 coding DNA: TGTGCCAGCAGCCAATTCCAGGGGAATTCACCCCTCCACTTT. The V gene is TRBV7-2, the J gene TRBJ1-6; D possibly corresponds to TRBD1 (6 bases). The CDR3 sequence is 14 residues long. V was clipped by 5 bases and J by 7 bases, with 12 bases between them. Germline V gene data show CDR1 as SGHTA and CDR2 as FQGNSA. Drawing the rest from reference TRBV7-2 and TRBJ1-6, the complete variable domain is GAGVSQSPSNKVTEKGKDVELRCDPISGHTALYWYRQSLGQGLEFLIYFQGNSAPDKSGLPSDRFSAERTGGSVSTLTIQRTQQEDSAVYLCASSQFQGNSPLHFGNGTRLTVT.

V gene TRBV28 combines with J gene TRBJ1-4, with a weak D call TRBD1 (5 bases). Germline V gene data show CDR1 as MDHEN and CDR2 as SYDVKM. The CDR3 has 14 residues. The ends were cut back, 8 bases at V and 4 bases at J, with 14 bases in the middle. The CDR3 DNA is TGTGCCAGCGGGCTCCACGGGGGTAATGAAAAACTGTTTTTT. It codes for CASGLHGGNEKLFF.

The rearrangement uses TRBV5-5 and TRBJ1-4, with D maybe TRBD1 (6 bases). Germline V lookup: CDR1 SGHKS, CDR2 YYEKEE (reference sequence). The CDR3 length is 17 residues. V gave up 2 bases and J gave up 3 bases, with 17 bases separating them. The CDR3 DNA is TGTGCCAGCAGCTTCGGGCTGCTGGCAGGGGCTAATGAAAAACTGTTTTTT. It specifies CASSFGLLAGANEKLFF. The variable domain in full, completed from reference TRBV5-5 and TRBJ1-4, reads DAGVTQSPTHLIKTRGQQVTLRCSPISGHKSVSWYQQVLGQGPQFIFQYYEKEERGRGNFPDRFSARQFPNYSSELNVNALLLGDSALYLCASSFGLLAGANEKLFFGSGTQLSVL.

Comment on this clone: Other nucleotide sequences from this sample produce the same CDR3. The V call is TRBV28, the J call TRBJ2-5, with 10 bases aligning to TRBD1. Germline CDR1 MDHEN, CDR2 SYDVKM. The CDR3 sequence is 15 residues long. V lost 2 bases and J lost 2; bases outside the gene matches: 2. The CDR3 spells CASSLGGQGQETQYF. CDR3 in DNA: TGTGCCAGCAGTTTAGGGGGACAGGGGCAAGAGACCCAGTACTTC.

CDR3 protein: CASSLGGGYSNQPQHF. CDR3 DNA sequence: TGTGCCAGCAGCTTGGGGGGGGGCTATAGCAATCAGCCCCAGCATTTT. The J gene is TRBJ1-5, the V gene TRBV5-4, with D perhaps TRBD1 (6 bases). The V and J ends lost 0 bases and 0 bases respectively, with 10 bases between them. Germline CDR1 is SGHNT and CDR2 is YYREEE (reference sequence). The CDR3 is 16 residues long.

The J gene is TRBJ1-1, the V gene TRBV5-1, with 7 bases aligning to TRBD1. Germline CDR1 and CDR2: SGHRS and YFSETQ. V shed 1 base and J 3 bases; nucleotides not matched to a gene: 3. The CDR3 runs 14 residues. For the CDR3, the DNA is TGCGCCAGCAGCTTGACCGGGACAGACACTGAAGCTTTCTTT. Its protein product is CASSLTGTDTEAFF.

The sample holds a few counts of this clone. The chain links TRBV6-5 to TRBJ1-2; 10 bases match TRBD1. Germline CDR1 is MNHEY and CDR2 is SVGAGI. J lost 0 bases, V lost 6 bases, and 4 bases had no gene match. This CDR3 is built from 15 residues. CDR3 loop: CASRRGQGANYGYTF. CDR3 coding DNA: TGTGCCAGCAGGCGAGGACAGGGGGCTAACTATGGCTACACCTTC.

The chain has TRBV20-1 and TRBJ1-2; 7 bases are a match to TRBD1. V dropped 5 bases and J dropped 6; count of bases not matched to a gene: 3. The germline V gene has CDR1 DFQATT and CDR2 SNEGSKA (reference sequence). The CDR3 is made up of 11 amino acids. Here the CDR3 reads CSALRGNGYTF. The CDR3 bases are TGCAGTGCTCTCAGGGGGAATGGCTACACCTTC.

This chain uses TRBV27 with TRBJ2-7; TRBD2 might be the D (6 bases). Trimming took 5 bases from V and 2 from J, leaving 16 bases between them. The CDR3 consists of 15 residues. CDR1 is MNHEY and CDR2 is SMNVEV in the germline V gene (reference sequence). The CDR3 region is CASSPRIAAPYEQYF. CDR3 DNA: TGTGCCAGCAGTCCCAGGATAGCGGCCCCCTACGAGCAGTACTTC.

The chain has TRBV27 and TRBJ1-2; perhaps TRBD1 as D (6 bases). Germline V CDR1 and CDR2: MNHEY, SMNVEV (reference sequence). V dropped 9 bases and J dropped 2 bases, with 13 bases sitting between them. CDR3 length: 13 residues. CDR3 coding DNA: TGTGCCAGTAGACCCGGGACAAACTATGGCTACACCTTC. This translates into CASRPGTNYGYTF.

The chain links TRBV4-2 to TRBJ2-1; TRBD2 agrees at 9 bases. This CDR3 spans 18 amino acids. From germline, CDR1 is LGHNA and CDR2 YNFKEQ. The trim removed 3 bases at V and 7 bases at J, leaving 16 bases unmatched. This CDR3 reads CASSQANLAGATGNEQFF. As DNA, the CDR3 is TGTGCCAGCAGCCAGGCCAATTTAGCGGGGGCAACGGGGAATGAGCAGTTCTTC.

The chain links TRBV29-1 to TRBJ1-2, with D perhaps TRBD1 (5 bases). The V gene lost 1 base and the J gene lost 3 bases, with 15 bases spanning the gap. This CDR3 region has 15 residues. CDR1 SQVTM and CDR2 ANQGSEA come from the germline V gene. CDR3 sequence: CSVEGGRELDYGYTF. CDR3 coding DNA: TGCAGCGTTGAAGGCGGCAGGGAATTAGACTATGGCTACACCTTC.